These 20 T cell receptor beta chains share one sample of origin, sequenced in a study of blood T cell repertoires in COVID-19. TCRdb's table, derived via immunoSEQ multiplex PCR, lists solely in-frame clones and lacks some. Altogether 150,000 to 190,000 clones are present, approximately 85% being singletons, with the ten largest covering less than 10%. Sequencing was carried out using peripheral blood. These receptors were collected from a woman aged 60 to 75 with COVID-19, enrolled during active disease.

The rearrangement joins TRBV4-1 to TRBJ2-3; TRBD2 agrees at 11 bases. V dropped 6 bases and J dropped 4; count of bases not matched to a gene: 6. From germline, CDR1 is MGHRA and CDR2 YSYEKL. CDR3 size: 15 residues. CDR3 bases: TGCGCCAGCAGTCCTAGCGGGGGGTTTGCAGATACGCAGTATTTT. Its translation: CASSPSGGFADTQYF.

V usage is TRBV27 and J usage is TRBJ2-7; TRBD1 aligns across 7 bases. Per the germline V gene, CDR1 is MNHEY and CDR2 is SMNVEV (reference sequence). There are 17 residues in the CDR3. After removal of 5 bases from V and 1 base from J, the junction contained 14 bases not matched to a gene. DNA of the CDR3: TGTGCCAGCAGTCCCTACTGGGACAGTCTCACTTCCTACGAGCAGTACTTC. Its translation is CASSPYWDSLTSYEQYF.

The chain joins TRBV5-1 to TRBJ2-7, with 8 bases lining up with TRBD2. The trim removed 2 bases at V and 0 bases at J, leaving 4 bases unmatched. Germline lookup yields CDR1 SGHRS and CDR2 YFSETQ. The CDR3 consists of 15 residues. CDR3: CASSLGGGYSYEQYF. The CDR3 bases are TGCGCCAGCAGCTTAGGCGGGGGGTACTCCTACGAGCAGTACTTC. Looking up the rest from reference TRBV5-1 and TRBJ2-7 gives the full variable domain: KAGVTQTPRYLIKTRGQQVTLSCSPISGHRSVSWYQQTPGQGLQFLFEYFSETQRNKGNFPGRFSGRQFSNSRSEMNVSTLELGDSALYLCASSLGGGYSYEQYFGPGTRLTVT.

This chain uses TRBV7-2 with TRBJ2-3; 9 bases are a match to TRBD2. V lost 5 bases, J lost 4 bases, and 13 bases stayed unmatched. Germline loops: CDR1 SGHTA, CDR2 FQGNSA. This CDR3 contains 17 residues. The CDR3 DNA sequence: TGTGCCAGCAGCCCCAACTACCTAGCGGGGCAGTCAGATACGCAGTATTTT. Amino acid sequence: CASSPNYLAGQSDTQYF.

The V and J genes are TRBV19 and TRBJ1-4, with D possibly matching TRBD1 (5 bases). V gave up 5 bases and J gave up 2 bases, with 9 bases separating them. The CDR3 has 14 amino acids. Germline V gives CDR1 LNHDA, CDR2 SQIVND (reference sequence). CDR3 bases: TGTGCCAGTAGTCAAACAGGCACTAATGAAAAACTGTTTTTT. Encoded protein: CASSQTGTNEKLFF. The variable domain in full, with the rest retrieved from reference TRBV19 and TRBJ1-4, is DGGITQSPKYLFRKEGQNVTLSCEQNLNHDAMYWYRQDPGQGLRLIYYSQIVNDFQKGDIAEGYSVSREKKESFPLTVTSAQKNPTAFYLCASSQTGTNEKLFFGSGTQLSVL.

This rearrangement joins TRBV6-1 to TRBJ1-5; D call uncertain. The CDR3 has 14 residues. CDR1 is MNHNS, CDR2 SASEGT, per germline. V lost 0 bases, J lost 4 bases, and 7 bases lay in between. This CDR3 reads CASSEALRNQPQHF. The CDR3 DNA is TGTGCCAGCAGTGAAGCGCTTCGGAATCAGCCCCAGCATTTT.

This chain joins TRBV9 and TRBJ1-6; 7 positions match TRBD1. Trimming at V came to 3 bases and at J to 0 bases, leaving 6 bases not matched to a gene. Germline CDR1 reads SGDLS; CDR2 reads YYNGEE. CDR3 length: 17 residues. In nucleotides, the CDR3 is TGTGCCAGCAGCGGACCGGGACAGTTCTCCTATAATTCACCCCTCCACTTT. The encoded protein is CASSGPGQFSYNSPLHF.

The chain joins TRBV29-1 to TRBJ1-2, with D possibly being TRBD1 (5 bases). CDR3 size: 13 residues. Germline CDR1 is SQVTM and CDR2 is ANQGSEA. V was clipped by 3 bases and J by 4 bases, with 12 bases between them. The CDR3 DNA is TGCAGCGTTGAGGCAGGGTATGGCTATGGCTACACCTTC. Translated: CSVEAGYGYGYTF.

The V call is TRBV5-1, the J call TRBJ1-2; 9 nucleotides line up with TRBD1. J was trimmed by 3 bases and V by 4 bases; bases with no gene match: 10. This CDR3 contains 16 residues. Germline CDR1 SGHRS, CDR2 YFSETQ. In DNA form, the CDR3 reads TGCGCCAGCAGCAAGACAGGACAGGGGTCTTACTATGGCTACACCTTC. The encoded protein is CASSKTGQGSYYGYTF. The full variable domain, rest sourced from reference TRBV5-1 and TRBJ1-2, is KAGVTQTPRYLIKTRGQQVTLSCSPISGHRSVSWYQQTPGQGLQFLFEYFSETQRNKGNFPGRFSGRQFSNSRSEMNVSTLELGDSALYLCASSKTGQGSYYGYTFGSGTRLTVV.

In its sample, this clone was seen once. The V gene is TRBV19, the J gene TRBJ1-2; TRBD1 matches 7 bases. Germline loops: CDR1 LNHDA, CDR2 SQIVND (reference sequence). The J segment lost 4 bases and the V segment lost 6 bases, leaving 11 bases of the junction unmatched. The CDR3 extends over 15 amino acids. DNA for the CDR3: TGTGCCAGTAGCTTTACGACAGGGAAAGGCTATGGCTACACCTTC. Encoded protein: CASSFTTGKGYGYTF.

The V gene is TRBV11-2, the J gene TRBJ2-5, with 8 bases matching TRBD2. Trimming at V came to 0 bases and at J to 9 bases, leaving 9 bases not matched to a gene. CDR3 length: 15 amino acids. Germline CDR1 reads SGHAT; CDR2 reads FQNNGV. In DNA, the CDR3 is TGTGCCAGCAGCTTAGATCGGGGGGGTAGTTTGGCCCAGTACTTC. Residues: CASSLDRGGSLAQYF.

This chain connects TRBV6-2 or TRBV6-3 to TRBJ1-1; D is unclear. Germline-derived CDR1 and CDR2 are MNHEY and SVGEGT. This CDR3 comprises 14 residues. Trimming left V 2 bases short and J 2 bases short, with 9 bases between. CDR3 sequence: CASSYAAVNTEAFF. The CDR3 DNA is TGTGCCAGCAGTTACGCGGCCGTCAACACTGAAGCTTTCTTT.

This sequence joins TRBV2 and TRBJ1-2, with TRBD1 as a possible D gene (6 bases). The CDR3 length is 12 residues. The germline V gene has CDR1 SNHLY and CDR2 FYNNEI. The V end was cut by 7 bases, the J end by 8 bases, with 14 bases between. This CDR3 is CASKAGQGGYTF. CDR3 DNA sequence: TGTGCCAGCAAGGCAGGCCAGGGGGGCTACACCTTC.

J is TRBJ2-1 and V is TRBV19, with 7 nucleotides matching TRBD2. CDR3 length: 13 amino acids. With 4 bases clipped from V and 6 bases from J, the junction kept 3 bases outside the gene matches. CDR1 and CDR2 (germline): LNHDA, SQIVND (reference sequence). This chain's CDR3 is CASSTLAGNEQFF. As DNA, the CDR3 is TGTGCCAGTAGTACCTTAGCGGGCAATGAGCAGTTCTTC.

The CDR3 nucleotides read TGTGCCAGCAGCTCATCGACAGGGTCAGATACGCAGTATTTT. Its translation: CASSSSTGSDTQYF. The V and J genes are TRBV9 and TRBJ2-3; 7 positions agree with TRBD1. The length of the CDR3 is 14 residues. In germline, CDR1 is SGDLS, CDR2 YYNGEE. The ends lost 4 bases at V and 4 bases at J; junction bases unmatched: 6. Filled out from reference TRBV9 and TRBJ2-3, the complete variable domain reads DSGVTQTPKHLITATGQRVTLRCSPRSGDLSVYWYQQSLDQGLQFLIQYYNGEERAKGNILERFSAQQFPDLHSELNLSSLELGDSALYFCASSSSTGSDTQYFGPGTRLTVL.

The chain recombines TRBV19 with TRBJ2-1; 10 bases line up with TRBD2. CDR1 and CDR2 from the germline V gene are LNHDA and SQIVND (reference sequence). V was clipped by 2 bases and J by 5 bases; unmatched bases: 6. The length of the CDR3 is 16 residues. DNA of the CDR3: TGTGCCAGTAGTATACATCAGCGGGAGGGCCACAATGAGCAGTTCTTC. Its protein product is CASSIHQREGHNEQFF.

The rearrangement links TRBV7-8 to TRBJ1-3; 9 nucleotides match TRBD1. Germline loops: CDR1 SGHVS, CDR2 FQNEAQ. This CDR3 has 16 amino acids. V gave up 3 bases and J gave up 4 bases; unmatched junction bases: 7. The CDR3 bases are TGTGCCAGCAGCTTCACCCCGGGGACAGGGGGAAACACCATATATTTT. Encoded protein: CASSFTPGTGGNTIYF. Full variable domain (outside the CDR3, taken from reference TRBV7-8 and TRBJ1-3): GAGVSQSPRYKVAKRGQDVALRCDPISGHVSLFWYQQALGQGPEFLTYFQNEAQLDKSGLPSDRFFAERPEGSVSTLKIQRTQQEDSAVYLCASSFTPGTGGNTIYFGEGSWLTVV.

CDR3 loop: CASSPPGTSNTGELFF. The CDR3 region has the DNA TGTGCCAGCTCACCACCCGGGACATCGAACACCGGGGAGCTGTTTTTT. The chain employs TRBV18 and TRBJ2-2; D is possibly TRBD1 (6 bases). Germline V gene data show CDR1 as KGHSH and CDR2 as LQKENI. The ends were cut back, 0 bases at V and 0 bases at J, with 8 bases in the middle. The CDR3 contains 16 residues.

This clone was detected once. This chain links TRBV7-2 with TRBJ2-2, with 9 bases matching TRBD2. This CDR3 has 16 amino acids. Trimming removed 6 bases from V and 4 bases from J; junction bases left unmatched: 9. Germline V CDR1 and CDR2: SGHTA, FQGNSA. This chain's CDR3 is CASSRPGLAVTGELFF. Written as DNA, the CDR3 is TGTGCCAGCAGTAGACCGGGACTAGCCGTCACCGGGGAGCTGTTTTTT.

The chain links TRBV7-9 to TRBJ1-2, with TRBD1 matching over 9 bases. The CDR3 covers 15 residues. The germline V gene has CDR1 SEHNR and CDR2 FQNEAQ (reference sequence). V lost 5 bases, J lost 6 bases, and 10 bases stayed unmatched. The CDR3 protein is CASSLRDRVGNGYTF. The CDR3 DNA reads as TGTGCCAGCAGCCTCCGGGACAGGGTGGGTAATGGCTACACCTTC.